One and the same sample provided the 2 T cell receptor beta chains below, sequenced in a study of lymphopenia after photon versus proton radiotherapy. Sequencing was performed with immunoSEQ multiplex PCR; in TCRdb, only in-frame clones are kept and a portion is missing. This table has around 70,000 clones, approximately 91% appearing once. The sample here was peripheral blood, taken from a patient treated with photon-based radiotherapy. Receptors were obtained from a woman aged 65 to 85 with pancreatic cancer.

The genes are TRBV18 and TRBJ1-1; 10 nucleotides align to TRBD1. J was trimmed by 12 bases and V by 6 bases; bases with no gene match: 7. Germline values: CDR1 KGHSH, CDR2 LQKENI. CDR3 length: 12 amino acids. Here the CDR3 DNA reads TGTGCCAGCTCGAGGGACAGGGGATTATCTTTCTTT. Translated, it gives CASSRDRGLSFF.

Written as DNA, the CDR3 is TGTGCCAGCAGTTACGAGGGACCTGTTCGTAGTGAGCAGTTCTTC. Protein product: CASSYEGPVRSEQFF. The chain carries TRBV6-5 and TRBJ2-1, with D possibly called TRBD1 or TRBD2 (5 bases each). V dropped 2 bases and J dropped 9 bases, with 17 bases sitting between them. The CDR3 is 15 residues long. Germline V CDR1 and CDR2: MNHEY, SVGAGI.